The source of this T cell receptor beta chain is a study of CD8+CD57+ T cells in acquired aplastic anemia. Study-wide findings and caveats: Patients and healthy controls showed no significant CD8+ Simpson's diversity difference.

Patients chosen for sequencing had shown CD8+CD57+ cell expansion by flow cytometry. The study profiled TCR beta VDJ and CDR3 using genomic DNA as template. In TCRdb, the reads were re-called with MiXCR into one record per CDR3 protein. Of roughly 160,000 distinct CDR3 sequences in the sample, around 50% were seen once. This clonotype was found many times. Its antigen is not known. The CDR3 is made up of 16 amino acids. Per germline, CDR1 MNHNS and CDR2 SASEGT. V was shortened by 6 bases and J by 4 bases, with 21 bases between the two germline ends. The source of this sequence is a human donor with aplastic anemia. Sequenced material: sorted CD4+, CD8+, or CD8+CD57+ T cells (not recorded which) from PBMCs. The chain has TRBV6-1 and TRBJ1-2, with D possibly matching TRBD1 (6 bases). The CDR3 nucleotides read TGTGCCAGCAGGCGGGGACATATTCCCCTCGTCTATGGCTACACCTTC. This codes for CASRRGHIPLVYGYTF.